This entry describes one TCR beta chain. Each CDR3 protein is one row after TCRdb ran MiXCR on the 5' RACE reads. The data contain about 450,000 distinct CDR3 sequences, 20% to 30% of them singletons. The sample originates from a study of T-cell memory formation after mild COVID-19. Study summary: TCR clusters were mostly confined to one donor each.

The clonotype comes from an adult woman who had mild COVID-19 (a few samples of this study predate the infection). Cell type and time point are not known. Specimen: PBMCs or a T cell subset sorted from them (not recorded which).

CDR3 in amino acids: CASTRLPSGERNTEAFF. The CDR3, as DNA: TGTGCCAGCACCCGATTGCCCTCGGGGGAAAGGAACACTGAAGCTTTCTTT. The chain recombines TRBV11-1 with TRBJ1-1; the D gene is possibly TRBD1 (5 bases). The CDR3 spans 17 residues. The V end lost 7 bases, the J end lost 1 base, and 22 bases lay between the germline ends. Germline V lookup: CDR1 SGHAT, CDR2 FQDESV (reference sequence).